The T cell receptor (beta chain) described here comes from a study of shared clonotypes between healthy human individuals (TCRdb year 2020). At the level of the whole study: The cohort included three men and a couple of women between 18 and 49 years of age. Leukapheresis yielded between about 0.9 and 10 billion PBMCs per donor. For each donor, CD4 naive and CD4 memory were each run on three plates, CD8 naive on two plates, and CD8 memory on one plate. The study deeply sequenced blood TCR repertoires of about 5 healthy adults to estimate repertoire size and the extent of clonotype sharing between individuals. Different laboratories and diverse techniques were used to prepare libraries and sequence TCR repertoires, to increase sequencing depth and limit assay-specific biases.

The donors were healthy, HIV-negative adults who had no recently reported acute infections or vaccinations. Only Caucasian adults living in Nashville, Tennessee, USA were represented among the donors. CD4+ T cells were enriched by magnetic negative selection, after which naive cells were positively selected on CD45RA and the negative fraction was taken as the memory subset. After blood collection by leukapheresis, PBMCs were isolated using Ficoll-Histopaque density gradient centrifugation and then cryopreserved in the vapor phase of liquid nitrogen. Analytical flow cytometry was used to check the purity and quantity of each magnetically sorted T cell population. Genomic DNA was isolated from each sorted fraction and quantified by UV absorbance on a Nanodrop 2000c. What the research found in general, with its limitations: Larger estimated clonotype richness was generally found for naive subsets than for memory subsets. Only blood was sampled, and tissue TCR repertoires likely differ from those in blood. Compared with non-shared clonotypes, clonotypes shared by all four sorted-subset donors had higher generation probabilities. When four donors were compared, the shared fraction of clonotypes was 5% to 6.5% for naive CD4, approximately 3.5% for naive CD8, more than 2% for memory CD4, and under 0.5% for memory CD8. Based on pairwise subsampling, the degree of clonotype sharing among donors was expected to be affected by sequencing depth. Even with the large sequencing depth, rarefaction of the sorted-subset datasets indicated that sequencing was incomplete. Because the study included only a small number of donors, the genetic and exposure-history diversity represented was limited.

Remarks on this clone: There is no known antigen for this receptor. No quality values exist for individual bases; no much larger clone is one base distant.

TCR CDR3 regions were amplified from genomic DNA by multiplex PCR using the deep immunoSEQ assay. Extracted genomic DNA from each cell subset was spread evenly across all wells of several immunoSEQ 96-well plates, with each plate serving as a replicate. For sorted subsets, approximately 200 ng of genomic DNA, equivalent to 25,000 to 30,000 T cell genomes, went into each replicate PCR. The purified libraries were quantified using a Qubit 3.0 fluorometer, sized with a Bioanalyzer 2100, and then quantified again using the KAPA Library Quantification kit. Every immunoSEQ 96-well plate was sequenced on a separate single-read 150-cycle Illumina NextSeq 550 flow cell. Concerning the study's data processing: Because only junctional sequences without quality scores were contained in the immunoSEQ output, filtering matching that applied to full-length reads could not be performed. To assign V/J genes and CDR3, sequences were annotated against IMGT germline references using PyIR, a Python wrapper for IgBLAST v1.9. Reads were filtered out if the reads had weak V/J assignments (E-value above 1e-6), no CDR3, stop codons, out-of-frame junctions, or ambiguous translated residues. V3J clonotypes were defined as sequences sharing an identical inferred V gene, J gene, and CDR3 amino acid sequence. To compute the percentage overlap between repertoires, the number of shared unique clonotypes was divided by the size of the smaller repertoire. Richness of each repertoire was evaluated using RTK rarefaction, the Chao1 estimator, and Recon v2.1 estimates of unobserved clonotypes. OLGA was used to compute generation probabilities for all TCRbeta clonotypes that the gDNA method yielded from a few donors. TCRdb took this table from immuneACCESS and kept in-frame rearrangements with V and J called. Such tables lack part of the clones; where checked against another copy, unresolved V genes explain under half of the gap, and the rest is unexplained. V and J calls and clone size are those listed in that table; D and trimming were worked out from the DNA. Within this sample are roughly 500,000 clones, with roughly 95% of them counted one time only. The top ten clones comprise about 0.06% of the sample.

Specimen: naive CD4+ T cells sorted from blood. In light of the paper, this sample's cell subset or site label describes: CD45RA+ positively selected. The source of this sequence is a woman in her 30s in good health.

Here is the DNA: TGCAGCGTCGCCGGGACAAACCAAGAGACCCAGTACTTC. Its amino acids are CSVAGTNQETQYF. This chain is built from TRBV29-1 and TRBJ2-5; a tentative D call is TRBD1 (6 bases match). CDR1 and CDR2 were assigned from the germline V gene as SQVTM and ANQGSEA. The CDR3 runs 13 residues from the cysteine to the phenylalanine. CDR3 DNA is the only sequence kept; it has 39 bases, read in frame from the first base. Trimming at the junction amounts to 6 bases on V and 0 bases on J, and the germline ends lie 11 bases apart. Reference TRBV29-1 and TRBJ2-5 genes cover what lies past the CDR3, so the full variable domain is SAVISQKPSRDICQRGTSLTIQCQVDSQVTMMFWYRQQPGQSLTLIATANQGSEATYESGFVIDKFPISRPNLTFSTLTVSNMSPEDSSIYLCSVAGTNQETQYFGPGTRLLVL.